The present entry profiles one T cell receptor beta chain with its context. Antigen: not known. The entry originates in a study of OX40 agonist ivuxolimab in advanced cancers. Study-wide context: Subjects had a mean age of about 57 years, with a range of 23 to 79; about 83% were male. A history of anti-PD-1, anti-PD-L1 or anti-CTLA-4 therapy was acceptable, and over 35% had some.

General study results and limits: More expanded clones were found, on average, in CD8+ than in CD4+ T cells.

The CDR3 runs 15 residues. V lost 4 bases to trimming and J lost 7 bases, with 20 bases between them. Germline V gives CDR1 SGHNT, CDR2 YENEEA. Data came from immunoSEQ multiplex PCR; TCRdb stores just in-frame clones and leaves some out. In the table there are approximately 65,000 clones, about nine tenths of which are singletons. This TCR came from an adult with an advanced solid tumor such as melanoma, head and neck, liver or kidney cancer. The rearrangement uses TRBV11-3 and TRBJ2-7; D call uncertain. The specimen comprised CD4+ or CD8+ T cells sorted from blood, sampled in a trial of the OX40 agonist ivuxolimab. The CDR3 protein is CASSSLQGDLGEQYF. The CDR3 DNA is TGTGCCAGCAGCTCACTCCAAGGCGACCTGGGGGAGCAGTACTTC. Complete variable domain (other parts from reference TRBV11-3 and TRBJ2-7): EAGVVQSPRYKIIEKKQPVAFWCNPISGHNTLYWYLQNLGQGPELLIRYENEEAVDDSQLPKDRFSAERLKGVDSTLKIQPAELGDSAVYLCASSSLQGDLGEQYFGPGTRLTVT.